This TCR beta chain was documented in a study of regulatory T cells in long-lasting Graves disease. This clonotype was picked up many times. A read error may account for a junction end that differs from germline. Relying on iRepertoire HTBI primers and Arm-PCR of CDR3 regions, the team built TCR beta libraries. MiXCR was run by TCRdb on the multiplex PCR reads, yielding one entry per CDR3 protein. Of 300,000 to 450,000 distinct CDR3 sequences in the sample, about a sixth were seen once. This CDR3 has 13 amino acids. The V gene's germline CDR1 is MNHNS and CDR2 SASEGT. Time point of the sample: newly diagnosed GD, antithyroid drugs for less than 3 months. The TCR library used RNA extracted from PBMCs.

The source material was peripheral blood mononuclear cells (PBMCs), sampled at new diagnosis, from a patient treated with antithyroid drugs. This clonotype was obtained from a female donor with Graves disease. The genes are TRBV6-1 and TRBJ1-1; TRBD1 agrees at 7 bases. The CDR3 bases are TGCGCCAGCAGTGAACGGATCCAGGGGGGAGCTTTCTTT. As protein: CASSERIQGGAFF.